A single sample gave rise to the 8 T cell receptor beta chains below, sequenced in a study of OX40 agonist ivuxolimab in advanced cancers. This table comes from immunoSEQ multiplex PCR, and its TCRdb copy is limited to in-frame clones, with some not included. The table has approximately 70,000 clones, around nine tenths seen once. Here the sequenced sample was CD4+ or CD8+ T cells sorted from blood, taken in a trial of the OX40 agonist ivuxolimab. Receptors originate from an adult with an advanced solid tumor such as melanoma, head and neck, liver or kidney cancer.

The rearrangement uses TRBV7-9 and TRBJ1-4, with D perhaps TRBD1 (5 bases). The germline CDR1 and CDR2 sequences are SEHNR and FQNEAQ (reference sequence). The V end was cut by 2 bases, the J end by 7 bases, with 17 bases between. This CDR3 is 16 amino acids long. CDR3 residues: CASSLYQGRVGEKLFF. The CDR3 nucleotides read TGTGCCAGCAGCTTATATCAGGGCCGAGTGGGTGAAAAACTGTTTTTT. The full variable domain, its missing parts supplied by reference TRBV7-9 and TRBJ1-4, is DTGVSQNPRHKITKRGQNVTFRCDPISEHNRLYWYRQTLGQGPEFLTYFQNEAQLEKSRLLSDRFSAERPKGSFSTLEIQRTEQGDSAMYLCASSLYQGRVGEKLFFGSGTQLSVL.

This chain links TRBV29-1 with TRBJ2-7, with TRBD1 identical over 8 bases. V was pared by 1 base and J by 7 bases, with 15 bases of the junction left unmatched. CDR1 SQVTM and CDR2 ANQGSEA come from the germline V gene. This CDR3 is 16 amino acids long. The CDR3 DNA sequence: TGCAGCGTTGAAGGGAAGAGCGGGCAGGGGGCGGATGAGCAGTACTTC. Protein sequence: CSVEGKSGQGADEQYF.

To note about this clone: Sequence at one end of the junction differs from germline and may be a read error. The DNA of the CDR3 is TGTGCTAGCAGCTTTGAACCTGGGGCCAACGTCCTGACTTTC. Translated, it gives CASSFEPGANVLTF. The chain recombines TRBV7-7 with TRBJ2-6; no clear D. Germline V gene data show CDR1 as SSHAT and CDR2 as FNYEAQ (reference sequence). There are 14 residues in the CDR3.

The CDR3 region is CASRDVLAGDYNEQFF. CDR3 DNA sequence: TGTGCCAGCAGGGATGTCCTAGCGGGAGACTACAATGAGCAGTTCTTC. The chain has TRBV9 and TRBJ2-1; 10 nucleotides line up with TRBD2. Germline V gene lookup returns CDR1 SGDLS and CDR2 YYNGEE. The CDR3 is 16 residues long. With V trimmed by 5 bases and J by 3 bases, 8 bases remained unmatched.

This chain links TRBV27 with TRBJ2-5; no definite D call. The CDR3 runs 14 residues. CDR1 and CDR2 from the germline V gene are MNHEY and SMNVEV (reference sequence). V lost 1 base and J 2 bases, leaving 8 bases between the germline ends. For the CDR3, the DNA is TGTGCCAGCAGTTTATTAACGGCGCAAGAGACCCAGTACTTC. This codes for CASSLLTAQETQYF.

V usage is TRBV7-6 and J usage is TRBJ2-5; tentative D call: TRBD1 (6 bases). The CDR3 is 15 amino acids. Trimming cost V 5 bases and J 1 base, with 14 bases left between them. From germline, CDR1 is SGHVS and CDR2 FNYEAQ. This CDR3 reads CASSRLGTSQETQYF. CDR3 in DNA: TGTGCCAGCAGCCGATTAGGGACATCCCAAGAGACCCAGTACTTC.

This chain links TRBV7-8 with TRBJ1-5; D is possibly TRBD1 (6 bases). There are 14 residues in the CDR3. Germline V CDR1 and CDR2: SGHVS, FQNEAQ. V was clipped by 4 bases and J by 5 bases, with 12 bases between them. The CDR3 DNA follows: TGTGCCAGCAGCTCAGGGGCTCTATATCAGCCCCAGCATTTT. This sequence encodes CASSSGALYQPQHF.

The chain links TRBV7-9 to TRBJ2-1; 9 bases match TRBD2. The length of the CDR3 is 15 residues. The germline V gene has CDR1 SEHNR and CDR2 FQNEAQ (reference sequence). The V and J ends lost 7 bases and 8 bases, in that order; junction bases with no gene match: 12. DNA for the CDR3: TGTGCCAGCACCCCCCCAGGCGGGGGGGTGGATGAGCAGTTCTTC. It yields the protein CASTPPGGGVDEQFF.